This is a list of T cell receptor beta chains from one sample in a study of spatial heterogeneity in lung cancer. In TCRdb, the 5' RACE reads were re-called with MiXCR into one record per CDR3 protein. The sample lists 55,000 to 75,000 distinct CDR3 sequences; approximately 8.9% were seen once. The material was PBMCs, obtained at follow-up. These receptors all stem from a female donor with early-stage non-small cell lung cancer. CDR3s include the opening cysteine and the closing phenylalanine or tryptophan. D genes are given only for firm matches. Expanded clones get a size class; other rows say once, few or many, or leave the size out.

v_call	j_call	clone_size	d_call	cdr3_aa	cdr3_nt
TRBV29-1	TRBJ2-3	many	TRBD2	CSGLLARDTQYF	TGCAGCGGTTTACTAGCGCGAGATACGCAGTATTTT
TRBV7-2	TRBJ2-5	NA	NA	CASSLGTGETQYF	TGTGCCAGCAGCTTAGGCACTGGCGAGACCCAGTACTTC
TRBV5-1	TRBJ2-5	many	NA	CASTLSGTDKETQYF	TGCGCCAGCACTCTGTCTGGGACGGATAAAGAGACCCAGTACTTC
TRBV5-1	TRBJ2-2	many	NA	CATQSGQSNTGELFF	TGCGCCACCCAGTCTGGACAATCGAACACCGGGGAGCTGTTTTTT
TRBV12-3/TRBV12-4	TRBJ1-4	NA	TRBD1	CASSLGQPNEKLFF	TGTGCCAGCAGTTTGGGACAGCCTAATGAAAAACTGTTTTTT
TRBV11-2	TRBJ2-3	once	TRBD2	CASSTYRDYQYTQYF	TGTGCCAGCAGCACCTACCGGGACTACCAATATACGCAGTATTTT
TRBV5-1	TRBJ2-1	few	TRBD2	CASSLLGLANEQFF	TGCGCCAGCAGCTTGTTAGGACTAGCGAATGAGCAGTTCTTC
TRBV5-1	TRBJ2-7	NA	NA	CASSRPEQGRFEQYF	TGCGCCAGCAGCCGGCCTGAACAGGGAAGGTTCGAGCAGTACTTC
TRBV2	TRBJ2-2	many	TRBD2	CASTAGGGRTGELFF	TGTGCCAGCACCGCTGGGGGAGGGAGGACCGGGGAGCTGTTTTTT
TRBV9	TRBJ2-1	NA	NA	CASSVARAALNEQFF	TGTGCCAGCAGCGTAGCTCGGGCAGCCCTAAATGAGCAGTTCTTC
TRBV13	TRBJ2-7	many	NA	CASSFRRAGLPSYEQYF	TGTGCCAGCAGCTTCAGGCGGGCGGGCCTCCCCTCCTACGAGCAGTACTTC
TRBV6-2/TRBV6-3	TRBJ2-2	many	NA	CASTSVDGELFF	TGTGCCAGCACCTCGGTAGACGGGGAGCTGTTTTTT
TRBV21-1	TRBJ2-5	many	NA	CASSRYTGAETQYF	TGTGCCAGCAGCAGATACACAGGGGCAGAGACCCAGTACTTC
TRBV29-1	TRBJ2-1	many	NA	CSSQVRESYNEQFF	TGCAGCTCCCAGGTGCGGGAATCGTACAATGAGCAGTTCTTC
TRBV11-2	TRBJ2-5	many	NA	CASRRQSQETQYF	TGTGCCAGCAGAAGACAGAGCCAAGAGACCCAGTACTTC